The 16 T cell receptor beta chains reported below all come from one sample, sequenced in a study of T-cell reconstitution after alpha-beta-depleted transplantation in children. Preparation of the TCRbeta library was carried out with unique molecular identifiers. TCRdb reprocessed the PCR reads via MiXCR and lists one record per CDR3 protein. The table records approximately 400,000 distinct CDR3 sequences, around 9.9% of them present only once. The sample here was PBMCs from the stem cell graft donor, taken from the stem cell graft. The receptors originated from a human donor who donated a stem cell graft to a child with acute myeloid leukemia.

The table lists this clonotype with a few counts. This CDR3 reads CASVAGHTGELFF. DNA for the CDR3: TGTGCCAGCGTCGCGGGGCACACCGGGGAGCTGTTTTTT. The rearrangement joins TRBV6-6 to TRBJ2-2; D is perhaps TRBD2 (6 bases). This CDR3 spans 13 amino acids. CDR1 and CDR2 from the germline V gene are MNHNY and SVGAGI (reference sequence). V gave up 8 bases and J gave up 3 bases, with 10 bases separating them.

The table lists this clonotype with many counts. The chain couples TRBV10-3 to TRBJ1-5; 8 bases agree with TRBD1. The CDR3 totals 15 residues. Germline values: CDR1 ENHRY, CDR2 SYGVKD. Unmatched junction bases numbered 10, after V lost 8 bases and J lost 4 bases. CDR3 amino acids: CAIARGQGANQPQHF. As DNA, the CDR3 is TGTGCCATCGCCCGGGGGCAGGGGGCTAATCAGCCCCAGCATTTT.

The rearrangement links TRBV25-1 to TRBJ1-6; D gene uncertain. Germline V lookup: CDR1 MGHDK, CDR2 SYGVNS. CDR3 length equals 16 residues. With 3 bases removed from V and 0 bases from J, the gap between germline ends came to 9 bases. The CDR3 DNA reads TGTGCCAGCAGTGACGGCGGGAGCTCCTATAATTCACCCCTCCACTTT. Translated, it gives CASSDGGSSYNSPLHF.

The gene calls are TRBV6-2 or TRBV6-3 and TRBJ1-5, with D possibly TRBD1 on 6 matching bases. This CDR3 spans 13 amino acids. Trimming stripped 4 bases from V and 2 bases from J, with 6 bases between. The germline CDR1 and CDR2 sequences are MNHEY and SVGEGT. This CDR3 reads CASSWTGNQPQHF. In DNA form, the CDR3 reads TGTGCCAGCAGTTGGACAGGCAATCAGCCCCAGCATTTT.

V and J are TRBV4-3 and TRBJ2-3; no clear D. The CDR3 length is 13 residues. Trimming stripped 5 bases from V and 6 bases from J, with 12 bases between. The germline V gene has CDR1 LGHNA and CDR2 YSLEER. Here the CDR3 reads CASSERPTDTQYF. In DNA form, the CDR3 reads TGCGCCAGCAGCGAACGCCCAACTGATACGCAGTATTTT.

The CDR3 region has the DNA TGTGCCAGCAGCTTAGGGCAGGGGACCTTGGGCAGACAAGAGACCCAGTACTTC. It encodes CASSLGQGTLGRQETQYF. This chain links TRBV7-6 with TRBJ2-5; D is possibly TRBD1 (6 bases). Germline values: CDR1 SGHVS, CDR2 FNYEAQ. Trimming left V 1 base short and J 2 bases short, with 20 bases between. CDR3 size: 18 residues.

The chain couples TRBV6-2 or TRBV6-3 to TRBJ2-5; D not resolved. This CDR3 has 18 residues. V dropped 2 bases and J dropped 0 bases, with 19 bases sitting between them. Germline values: CDR1 MNHEY, CDR2 SVGEGT. CDR3: CASSYEELISANQETQYF. For the CDR3, the DNA is TGTGCCAGCAGTTACGAGGAATTGATCTCAGCGAACCAAGAGACCCAGTACTTC.

This rearrangement joins TRBV6-2 or TRBV6-3 to TRBJ2-7, with D perhaps given as TRBD1 or TRBD2 (5 bases each). V lost 8 bases and J 5 bases, leaving 10 bases between the germline ends. Germline V gene lookup returns CDR1 MNHEY and CDR2 SVGEGT. The CDR3 loop spans 11 amino acids. The DNA for the CDR3 is TGTGCCAGCCCCGGGGCCAACGAGCAGTACTTC. Translated: CASPGANEQYF.

V is TRBV20-1 and J is TRBJ2-1, with a weak D call TRBD1 (6 bases). V lost 6 bases, J lost 0 bases, and 15 bases lay in between. The CDR3 sequence is 15 residues long. Germline CDR1 and CDR2: DFQATT and SNEGSKA (reference sequence). The CDR3 coding sequence is TGCAGTGCCAGGGGTCTTCTGAGCTCCTACAATGAGCAGTTCTTC. The encoded protein is CSARGLLSSYNEQFF.

This clonotype came up a few times. The chain carries TRBV6-1 and TRBJ2-3, with 7 bases that match TRBD2. V shed 6 bases, J shed 4 bases, and the junction held 4 bases outside the gene matches. Germline V lookup: CDR1 MNHNS, CDR2 SASEGT. The CDR3 runs to 13 residues. In DNA form, the CDR3 reads TGTGCCAGCAGGAGGGACTATGCAGATACGCAGTATTTT. Translation gives CASRRDYADTQYF.

This clonotype was seen repeatedly, ten times or more. This rearrangement joins TRBV20-1 to TRBJ1-6; D is unresolved. This CDR3 has 16 residues. The V and J ends lost 0 bases and 5 bases respectively, with 14 bases between them. Germline CDR1 reads DFQATT; CDR2 reads SNEGSKA (reference sequence). This CDR3 is CSARDSAGFNNSPLHF. CDR3 in DNA: TGCAGTGCTAGAGATTCAGCAGGATTCAATAATTCACCCCTCCACTTT.

This clonotype was recorded a few times. The chain has TRBV6-1 and TRBJ2-1; TRBD2 matches 8 bases. The CDR3 contains 15 residues. V lost 2 bases and J lost 3; bases outside the gene matches: 3. Germline V gene lookup returns CDR1 MNHNS and CDR2 SASEGT. The CDR3 is CASSEFAGGYNEQFF. The DNA of the CDR3 is TGTGCCAGCAGTGAATTTGCGGGGGGCTACAATGAGCAGTTCTTC.

There are a few counts of this clonotype. The V gene is TRBV3-1, the J gene TRBJ1-3; tentative D call: TRBD1 (6 bases). Germline V lookup: CDR1 LGHDT, CDR2 YNNKEL (reference sequence). V dropped 6 bases and J dropped 0 bases, with 15 bases sitting between them. The CDR3 is 16 residues long. Here the CDR3 reads CASSSGTPNSGNTIYF. The CDR3 bases are TGTGCCAGCAGTAGCGGGACACCAAACTCTGGAAACACCATATATTTT.

V and J are TRBV12-3 or TRBV12-4 and TRBJ2-1; 9 bases match TRBD2. Losses at the gene ends were 3 bases for V and 4 bases for J; bases not matched to a gene: 13. The CDR3 sequence is 18 residues long. Here the CDR3 reads CASSFNLAASGKYNEQFF. The CDR3 DNA follows: TGTGCCAGCAGTTTTAATCTAGCGGCTAGCGGGAAGTACAATGAGCAGTTCTTC.

This clonotype was recorded a few times. This chain connects TRBV7-2 to TRBJ2-3, with a tentative D call TRBD2 (5 bases). Germline values: CDR1 SGHTA, CDR2 FQGNSA. The CDR3 has 13 residues. With 0 bases removed from V and 9 bases from J, the gap between germline ends came to 10 bases. The CDR3: CASSLALSGTQYF. CDR3 nucleotide sequence: TGTGCCAGCAGCTTAGCGCTAAGCGGCACGCAGTATTTT.

This clonotype was recorded a few times. V usage is TRBV20-1 and J usage is TRBJ2-5, with 8 bases that match TRBD2. With 2 bases clipped from V and 0 bases from J, the junction kept 14 bases outside the gene matches. The CDR3 is made up of 18 amino acids. Germline loops: CDR1 DFQATT, CDR2 SNEGSKA (reference sequence). In DNA, the CDR3 is TGCAGTGCTAGATCCTTAGCGGGGCGAAATGCAAACCAAGAGACCCAGTACTTC. Protein product: CSARSLAGRNANQETQYF.